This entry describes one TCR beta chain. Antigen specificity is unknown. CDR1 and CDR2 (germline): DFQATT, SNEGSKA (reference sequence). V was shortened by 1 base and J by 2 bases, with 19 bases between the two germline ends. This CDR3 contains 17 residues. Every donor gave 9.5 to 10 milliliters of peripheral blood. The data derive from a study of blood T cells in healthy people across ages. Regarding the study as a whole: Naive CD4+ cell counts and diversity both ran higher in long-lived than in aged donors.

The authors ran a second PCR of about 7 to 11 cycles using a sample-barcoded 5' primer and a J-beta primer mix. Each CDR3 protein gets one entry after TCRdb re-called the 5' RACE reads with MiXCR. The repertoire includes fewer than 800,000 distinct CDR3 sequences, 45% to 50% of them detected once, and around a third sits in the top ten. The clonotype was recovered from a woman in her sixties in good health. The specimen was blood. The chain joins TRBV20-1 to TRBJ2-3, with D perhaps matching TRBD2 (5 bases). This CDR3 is CSARVIPRAGVTDTQYF. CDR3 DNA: TGCAGTGCTAGAGTTATTCCGAGGGCAGGAGTCACAGATACGCAGTATTTT.